The clone carrying this TCR beta chain has ten or more counts. Its antigen is unknown. This entry comes from a study of T cell repertoires in cytomegalovirus infection. In the study overall: HLA-B-restricted CMV epitopes that are well studied, plus recently identified HLA-C-restricted ones, were used by the study.

TCRdb itself ran the reads through MiXCR, one entry per CDR3 protein. The top ten clones hold roughly 13% of a sample with around 900,000 distinct CDR3 sequences, roughly 31% of them seen once. The source material was cultured CD8+ T cells from PBMCs, sampled from culture after CMV antigen stimulation. This receptor was obtained from a human donor in good health (CMV status not recorded). Some clones in this sample may be carry-over from other donors' samples.

The CDR3 region is CASSLDERGGSMNTEAFF. The DNA of the CDR3 is TGTGCCAGCAGCTTAGACGAGAGGGGAGGGAGCATGAACACTGAAGCTTTCTTT. The chain combines TRBV7-8 with TRBJ1-1; a possible D gene is TRBD1 (5 bases). Trimming left V 1 base short and J 0 bases short, with 18 bases between. The germline CDR1 and CDR2 sequences are SGHVS and FQNEAQ. The CDR3 consists of 18 residues.